A selection of T cell receptor beta chains follows, all from one sample in a study of cytomegalovirus exposure and HLA in healthy donors. The protocol was immunoSEQ multiplex PCR, while the TCRdb copy is restricted to in-frame clones and leaves out a portion. The sample yields approximately 150,000 clones, 80% seen once. The specimen was PBMCs. The receptors derive from a man between 18 and 29 years old in good health and CMV-seropositive. The CDR3 runs from the conserved cysteine through the conserved F or W. The D gene is left open where the match is weak. Not every row has a clone size; where given, it reads once, few, many or a size class.

>few|TRBV28|TRBD1|TRBJ1-2
CASSSRDRPNYGYTF
TGTGCCAGCAGTTCACGGGACAGACCTAACTATGGCTACACCTTC
>NA|TRBV12-5|NA|TRBJ2-1
CASAYLQDNEQFF
TGTGCTAGTGCCTACTTACAGGACAATGAGCAGTTCTTC
>NA|TRBV30|NA|TRBJ1-2
CAWSLTGDYGHTF
TGTGCCTGGAGTTTAACGGGTGACTATGGCCACACCTTC
>NA|TRBV5-1|TRBD1|TRBJ1-1
CASSLGPGGINTEAFF
TGCGCCAGCAGCTTGGGTCCAGGGGGGATAAACACTGAAGCTTTCTTT
>few|TRBV4-1|TRBD2|TRBJ2-1
CASSQGGSSYNEQFF
TGCGCCAGCAGCCAAGGCGGGAGCTCCTACAATGAGCAGTTCTTC
>NA|TRBV25-1|TRBD1|TRBJ2-5
CASTGQGLSETQYF
TGTGCCAGCACTGGACAGGGACTGTCAGAGACCCAGTACTTC
>few|TRBV19|NA|TRBJ1-4
CASSILTGSNEKLFF
TGTGCCAGTAGTATACTCACAGGGTCGAATGAAAAACTGTTTTTT
>NA|TRBV5-1|TRBD2|TRBJ2-3
CASSLGLALTDTQYF
TGCGCCAGCAGCTTGGGACTAGCCCTGACAGATACGCAGTATTTT
>NA|TRBV7-3|NA|TRBJ1-1
CASSPGGTDTEAFF
TGTGCCAGCAGCCCGGGGGGAACAGACACTGAAGCTTTCTTT
>few|TRBV6-6|TRBD1|TRBJ1-2
CASSYSPWTGDGYTF
TGTGCCAGCAGTTACTCCCCTTGGACAGGTGATGGCTACACCTTC
>NA|TRBV5-1|TRBD2|TRBJ2-7
CASSPGGLAGFEQYF
TGCGCCAGCAGCCCGGGGGGGCTAGCGGGCTTCGAGCAGTACTTC
>NA|TRBV28|TRBD1|TRBJ2-7
CASSSRTGLYEQYF
TGTGCCAGCAGCTCTAGGACAGGGCTCTACGAGCAGTACTTC
>NA|TRBV14|NA|TRBJ2-7
CASSQPGGTYEQYF
TGTGCCAGCAGCCAACCCGGGGGTACCTACGAGCAGTACTTC
>NA|TRBV29-1|TRBD1|TRBJ2-3
CSVRDRTPLPYF
TGCAGCGTCCGGGACAGGACCCCCCTACCGTATTTT
>few|TRBV7-9|TRBD1|TRBJ1-4
CASSLLWTGGEKLFF
TGTGCCAGCAGCTTATTGTGGACAGGGGGGGAAAAACTGTTTTTT
>NA|TRBV15|TRBD1|TRBJ1-1
CATSRVGGKGNTEAFF
TGTGCCACCAGCAGAGTAGGGGGCAAAGGGAACACTGAAGCTTTCTTT
>NA|TRBV2|TRBD2|TRBJ2-7
CASGWGRADEQYF
TGTGCCAGCGGTTGGGGGAGGGCAGACGAGCAGTACTTC
>NA|TRBV27|NA|TRBJ1-5
CASSHRGDQPQHF
TGTGCCAGCTCGCACCGGGGGGATCAGCCCCAGCATTTT
>NA|TRBV7-3|NA|TRBJ1-1
CASSSSQGSEAFF
TGTGCCAGCAGCTCTAGTCAGGGGAGTGAAGCTTTCTTT
>NA|TRBV5-1|TRBD2|TRBJ2-5
CASSPGTSGRETQYF
TGCGCCAGCAGCCCCGGGACTAGCGGGAGAGAGACCCAGTACTTC
>NA|TRBV10-1|NA|TRBJ2-7
CASSESISGTYEQYF
TGCGCCAGCAGTGAGTCGATCAGCGGTACCTACGAGCAGTACTTC
>NA|TRBV6-5|NA|TRBJ1-5
CASKSDRISNQPQHF
TGTGCCAGCAAGTCCGACAGGATTAGCAATCAGCCCCAGCATTTT
>NA|TRBV4-2|NA|TRBJ1-2
CASSPGPTAGYGYTF
TGTGCCAGCAGCCCTGGTCCAACGGCGGGCTATGGCTACACCTTC
>NA|TRBV7-2|NA|TRBJ2-2
CASSLRPGYTGELFF
TGTGCCAGCAGCTTACGGCCAGGGTACACCGGGGAGCTGTTTTTT
>NA|TRBV9|NA|TRBJ1-3
CASSVVPSPGNTIYF
TGTGCCAGCAGCGTAGTTCCCTCCCCTGGAAACACCATATATTTT
>NA|TRBV27|NA|TRBJ2-7
CASSLRQGYEQYF
TGTGCCAGCAGTTTAAGGCAGGGCTACGAGCAGTACTTC
>NA|TRBV18|NA|TRBJ1-2
CASSPNRVYGYTF
TGTGCCAGCTCACCAAACAGGGTCTATGGCTACACCTTC
>NA|TRBV5-5|NA|TRBJ2-1
CASSLGGDTYNEQFF
TGTGCCAGCAGCTTGGGGGGGGATACGTACAATGAGCAGTTCTTC
>NA|TRBV27|NA|TRBJ1-1
CASSLSGTTTLNTEAFF
TGTGCCAGCAGTTTATCCGGGACAACAACTTTGAACACTGAAGCTTTCTTT
>NA|TRBV9|NA|TRBJ2-3
CASSVRGSTDTQYF
TGTGCCAGCAGCGTACGGGGAAGCACAGATACGCAGTATTTT
>NA|TRBV18|TRBD1|TRBJ1-4
CASSPGRDRPEELFF
TGTGCCAGCTCACCAGGCCGGGACAGGCCCGAGGAACTGTTTTTT
>few|TRBV7-9|NA|TRBJ1-1
CASSFALLDTEAFF
TGTGCCAGCAGCTTCGCTCTATTAGACACTGAAGCTTTCTTT
>NA|TRBV28|TRBD1|TRBJ1-1
CASSFRGGASMNTEAFF
TGTGCCAGCAGTTTTCGAGGGGGCGCGTCCATGAACACTGAAGCTTTCTTT
>NA|TRBV4-1|NA|TRBJ2-5
CASSQDTGRGETQYF
TGCGCCAGCAGCCAAGATACAGGCAGGGGAGAGACCCAGTACTTC
>NA|TRBV29-1|TRBD1|TRBJ1-1
CSVEGTDTNTEAFF
TGCAGCGTAGAGGGGACAGACACGAACACTGAGGCTTTCTTT
>few|TRBV4-2|TRBD2|TRBJ2-5
CASSQDPVRGGHLETQYF
TGTGCCAGCAGCCAAGATCCCGTGCGGGGGGGCCATTTGGAGACCCAGTACTTC
>NA|TRBV5-1|NA|TRBJ2-2
CASSLSEGSTGELFF
TGCGCCAGCAGCTTAAGCGAGGGCAGCACCGGGGAGCTGTTTTTT
>NA|TRBV7-2|TRBD1|TRBJ1-4
CASSLGTGYEKLFF
TGTGCCAGCAGCTTAGGGACAGGATATGAAAAACTGTTTTTT
>NA|TRBV19|TRBD1|TRBJ2-1
CASSYNRGNEQFF
TGTGCCAGTAGCTATAACAGGGGCAATGAGCAGTTCTTC
>NA|TRBV5-1|TRBD2|TRBJ2-2
CASRQTSGRLVSGELFF
TGCGCCAGCAGGCAGACTAGCGGGAGATTGGTCTCCGGGGAGCTGTTTTTT
>NA|TRBV6-1|TRBD1|TRBJ2-7
CASSGGTGVTEQYF
TGTGCCAGCAGCGGAGGGACAGGGGTTACCGAGCAGTACTTC
>few|TRBV29-1|NA|TRBJ1-2
CSVRTVYGYTF
TGCAGCGTCAGGACAGTCTATGGCTACACCTTC
>NA|TRBV5-4|NA|TRBJ2-3
CASSLGGGGKDTQYF
TGTGCCAGCAGTTTAGGGGGGGGCGGTAAAGATACGCAGTATTTT
>few|TRBV28|NA|TRBJ1-5
CASSLSGQLSYQPQHF
TGTGCCAGCAGTTTATCCGGACAGCTGAGCTATCAGCCCCAGCATTTT
>NA|TRBV28|TRBD1|TRBJ1-1
CASSRQGALEAFF
TGTGCCAGCAGCAGACAGGGGGCCCTTGAAGCTTTCTTT
>NA|TRBV9|NA|TRBJ2-2
CASSAGQLSNTGELFF
TGTGCCAGCAGCGCTGGACAGCTCTCGAACACCGGGGAGCTGTTTTTT
>NA|TRBV7-9|TRBD1|TRBJ1-3
CASSHPGGRNTIYF
TGTGCCAGCAGCCACCCAGGGGGTAGAAACACCATATATTTT
>NA|TRBV2|TRBD1|TRBJ2-7
CASKGDRGSYEQYF
TGTGCCAGCAAGGGGGACAGGGGCTCCTACGAGCAGTACTTC
>NA|TRBV4-1|NA|TRBJ1-5
CASSPVAGNQPQHF
TGCGCCAGCAGCCCGGTGGCAGGGAATCAGCCCCAGCATTTT
>NA|TRBV15|NA|TRBJ2-7
CATSRDLGSYEQYF
TGTGCCACCAGCAGAGATCTGGGCAGCTACGAGCAGTACTTC
>NA|TRBV5-1|TRBD2|TRBJ2-5
CASSLDAGGKEETQYF
TGCGCCAGCAGCTTGGATGCGGGGGGTAAAGAAGAGACCCAGTACTTC
>NA|TRBV15|NA|TRBJ2-2
CATSRDRTGELFF
TGTGCCACCAGCAGAGACCGCACCGGGGAGCTGTTTTTT
>few|TRBV27|TRBD1|TRBJ1-1
CASRLLTGARGTEAFF
TGTGCCAGCAGGCTTTTGACAGGGGCCCGTGGAACTGAAGCTTTCTTT